This T cell receptor beta chain was identified in a study of T cell repertoires in cytomegalovirus infection. Study details: Matching HLA type and CMV infection were both indicated by public TCR beta signatures. Notes on the study in general: Summed frequency of shared TCR beta families picked out CMV carriers who also had the relevant HLA. Dominating the ex vivo response were HLA-C-restricted CMV-specific TCR beta clonotypes.

Germline lookup yields CDR1 MNHEY and CDR2 SVGEGT. The CDR3 totals 14 residues. V dropped 2 bases and J dropped 2 bases, with 10 bases sitting between them. Each CDR3 protein gets one entry after TCRdb re-called the reads with MiXCR. The sample includes hundreds of thousands of distinct CDR3 sequences, roughly 9.3% of them seen just once. This clonotype appeared many times. Its antigen is still unknown. The sample comprised PBMCs. The sequence came from a human donor in good health (CMV status not recorded). Some clones in this sample may be carry-over from other donors' samples. This chain joins TRBV6-2 or TRBV6-3 and TRBJ2-7; D possibly uses TRBD1 or TRBD2 (5 bases each). This CDR3 is CASSYERGPYEQYV. CDR3 in DNA: TGTGCCAGCAGTTACGAGAGGGGCCCCTACGAGCAGTACGTC.